The 20 T cell receptor beta chains presented below share a single source sample, sequenced in a study of T cell repertoires in cytomegalovirus infection. TCRdb ran MiXCR on the reads and lists one entry per CDR3 protein. The table shows approximately 500,000 distinct CDR3 sequences, with around 11% occurring only once. The sample was PBMCs. These receptors all come from a human donor in good health (CMV status not recorded). Some clones in this sample may be carry-over from other donors' samples.

This clonotype showed up many times. The rearrangement uses TRBV7-6 and TRBJ2-2, with TRBD2 identical over 9 bases. The J segment lost 1 base and the V segment lost 7 bases, leaving 4 bases of the junction unmatched. There are 15 residues in the CDR3. Germline CDR1 reads SGHVS; CDR2 reads FNYEAQ. The CDR3 DNA follows: TGTGCCAGCAAGCTTAGCGGGGGGAACACCGGGGAGCTGTTTTTT. This codes for CASKLSGGNTGELFF.

This rearrangement joins TRBV2 to TRBJ2-7; no firm D call. Germline V gene sequence: CDR1 SNHLY, CDR2 FYNNEI. The ends were cut back, 6 bases at V and 0 bases at J, with 12 bases in the middle. The CDR3 covers 14 residues. CDR3 bases: TGTGCCAGCAGCTGGCAGCAAAACTCCTACGAGCAGTACTTC. Protein product: CASSWQQNSYEQYF.

This clonotype was counted at least ten times. The V call is TRBV28, the J call TRBJ1-5; D is unresolved. Germline CDR1 reads MDHEN; CDR2 reads SYDVKM. This CDR3 is 17 amino acids long. V lost 6 bases to trimming and J lost 1 base, with 19 bases between them. For the CDR3, the DNA is TGTGCCAGCAGCCCGGTCAATGAGTTCCGAAGCAATCAGCCCCAGCATTTT. Its protein product is CASSPVNEFRSNQPQHF. The variable domain in full, with the rest retrieved from reference TRBV28 and TRBJ1-5, is DVKVTQSSRYLVKRTGEKVFLECVQDMDHENMFWYRQDPGLGLRLIYFSYDVKMKEKGDIPEGYSVSREKKERFSLILESASTNQTSMYLCASSPVNEFRSNQPQHFGDGTRLSIL.

A few counts support this clonotype. The rearrangement uses TRBV20-1 and TRBJ2-7, with 12 bases identical to TRBD2. The CDR3 has 15 amino acids. Germline V gene lookup returns CDR1 DFQATT and CDR2 SNEGSKA (reference sequence). The ends lost 5 bases at V and 3 bases at J; junction bases unmatched: 8. The DNA for the CDR3 is TGCAGTGCTCGTCCGACTAGCGGGAGTCGCTACGAGCAGTACTTC. It is translated as CSARPTSGSRYEQYF.

This chain joins TRBV9 and TRBJ2-6; D is undetermined. The CDR3 consists of 16 residues. Germline values: CDR1 SGDLS, CDR2 YYNGEE. V was clipped by 3 bases and J by 1 base, with 11 bases between them. The CDR3 DNA reads as TGTGCCAGCAGCGCGACCCCAGATTCTGGGGCCAACGTCCTGACTTTC. This translates into CASSATPDSGANVLTF.

This clonotype was seen many times. This sequence joins TRBV5-1 and TRBJ1-1; no reliable D call. Germline lookup yields CDR1 SGHRS and CDR2 YFSETQ. The length of the CDR3 is 12 residues. V lost 2 bases to trimming and J lost 7 bases, with 9 bases between them. The DNA for the CDR3 is TGCGCCAGCAGCTTTAAGGAGGGTGAAGCTTTCTTT. It is translated as CASSFKEGEAFF.

This chain links TRBV20-1 with TRBJ1-2; 9 bases map to TRBD1. The germline gives CDR1 DFQATT, CDR2 SNEGSKA (reference sequence). J lost 2 bases, V lost 4 bases, and 5 bases had no gene match. This CDR3 contains 14 residues. CDR3 sequence reads: CSATKTGGNYGYTF. CDR3 coding DNA: TGCAGTGCTACAAAGACAGGGGGGAACTATGGCTACACCTTC.

Worth noting for this clonotype: A much larger clone differs by one base, so this may be a read error. The chain recombines TRBV19 with TRBJ2-1; tentative D call: TRBD2 (6 bases). The germline CDR1 and CDR2 sequences are LNHDA and SQIVND (reference sequence). Deletions cut 5 bases from V and 4 bases from J, with 18 bases between. The CDR3 totals 16 residues. The CDR3 DNA is TGTGCCAGTAGTGCCACCGGGACTTTTACTTACAATGAGCAGTTCTTC. Translated: CASSATGTFTYNEQFF.

This clonotype was seen more than once but under ten times. The chain is built from TRBV19 and TRBJ2-7; D assignment may be TRBD1 or TRBD2 (5 bases each). The germline V and J ends were trimmed by 4 bases and 2 bases, with 12 bases remaining between them. The germline CDR1 and CDR2 sequences are LNHDA and SQIVND (reference sequence). The CDR3 is 14 residues long. DNA for the CDR3: TGTGCCAGTAGTACCGGGACCGATCCCTACGAGCAGTACTTC. Its translation is CASSTGTDPYEQYF.

The genes are TRBV12-3 or TRBV12-4 and TRBJ1-2, with D unresolved. V gave up 6 bases and J gave up 0 bases, with 14 bases separating them. This CDR3 comprises 15 residues. The CDR3: CASSLRRYTNYGYTF. Here the CDR3 DNA reads TGTGCCAGCAGCCTCCGTCGTTACACTAACTATGGCTACACCTTC.

DNA for the CDR3: TGTGCCAGCAGTTACTCTGGGACAGGGGGCAATGGCTACACCTTC. It yields the protein CASSYSGTGGNGYTF. This chain joins TRBV6-8 and TRBJ1-2; 12 bases line up with TRBD1. With 0 bases clipped from V and 6 bases from J, the junction kept 2 bases outside the gene matches. Germline-derived CDR1 and CDR2 are MNHGY and SAAAGT. The CDR3 length is 15 residues.

This clonotype has at least ten counts. The chain joins TRBV7-9 to TRBJ1-6; D not certain. CDR1 and CDR2 from the germline V gene are SEHNR and FQNEAQ (reference sequence). The V end lost 3 bases, the J end lost 7 bases, and 16 bases lay between the germline ends. The CDR3 loop spans 16 amino acids. CDR3 loop: CASSFERARENSPLHF. The CDR3 DNA follows: TGTGCCAGCAGCTTTGAGAGGGCGAGGGAGAATTCACCCCTCCACTTT.

The chain recombines TRBV12-3 or TRBV12-4 with TRBJ2-1; 13 bases are shared with TRBD2. The J segment lost 0 bases and the V segment lost 4 bases, leaving 9 bases of the junction unmatched. The CDR3 extends over 19 amino acids. CDR3 protein: CASSSSWTSGGRSYNEQFF. The CDR3 region has the DNA TGTGCCAGCAGTTCCTCGTGGACTAGCGGGGGCCGCTCCTACAATGAGCAGTTCTTC.

This clonotype was recorded many times. The J gene is TRBJ2-3, the V gene TRBV11-2; D unresolved. CDR3 length: 13 residues. From germline, CDR1 is SGHAT and CDR2 FQNNGV. V was clipped by 0 bases and J by 9 bases, with 10 bases between them. The CDR3 loop reads CASSLESAGTQYF. DNA for the CDR3: TGTGCCAGCAGCTTAGAGTCTGCCGGAACGCAGTATTTT. Full variable domain (remainder filled in from reference TRBV11-2 and TRBJ2-3): EAGVAQSPRYKIIEKRQSVAFWCNPISGHATLYWYQQILGQGPKLLIQFQNNGVVDDSQLPKDRFSAERLKGVDSTLKIQPAKLEDSAVYLCASSLESAGTQYFGPGTRLTVL.

This chain uses TRBV27 with TRBJ1-2, with unresolved D. This CDR3 region has 16 residues. Per the germline V gene, CDR1 is MNHEY and CDR2 is SMNVEV (reference sequence). Trimming stripped 4 bases from V and 4 bases from J, with 19 bases between. CDR3 amino acids: CASSSQAASLGYGYTF. The CDR3 nucleotides are TGTGCCAGCAGTTCTCAGGCAGCCTCGCTCGGCTATGGCTACACCTTC.

This clonotype appeared a few times. This rearrangement joins TRBV10-2 to TRBJ2-5, with a weak D call TRBD1 (5 bases). This CDR3 comprises 13 residues. Germline CDR1 and CDR2: WSHSY and SAAADI. The V gene lost 5 bases and the J gene lost 4 bases, with 11 bases spanning the gap. The DNA of the CDR3 is TGCGCCAGCAGTATCAGGGTCGCAGAGACCCAGTACTTC. Translating gives CASSIRVAETQYF.

The chain recombines TRBV18 with TRBJ1-2, with TRBD1 as a possible D gene (5 bases). Trimming took off 0 bases at V and 8 bases at J, with 10 bases between the two ends. This CDR3 contains 13 residues. The germline CDR1 and CDR2 sequences are KGHSH and LQKENI. CDR3 bases: TGTGCCAGCTCACCACCGATGGGGCTCGGCTACACCTTC. This translates into CASSPPMGLGYTF.

This clonotype was counted many times. This chain links TRBV10-3 with TRBJ1-2; 9 nucleotides agree with TRBD1. Germline trimming cut 4 bases from V and 6 bases from J; bases unmatched to any gene: 6. This CDR3 has 14 amino acids. Germline-derived CDR1 and CDR2 are ENHRY and SYGVKD. CDR3 residues: CAISGGGQGNGYTF. CDR3 sequence (DNA): TGTGCCATCAGTGGAGGGGGACAGGGCAATGGCTACACCTTC.

This clonotype was observed many times. This rearrangement joins TRBV7-2 to TRBJ2-5; TRBD2 might be the D (6 bases). This CDR3 comprises 14 residues. V was cut by 2 bases and J by 2 bases, with 9 bases left in between. Germline-derived CDR1 and CDR2 are SGHTA and FQGNSA. Written as DNA, the CDR3 is TGTGCCAGCAGCTTAAACCGGGGGCAAGAGACCCAGTACTTC. Translating gives CASSLNRGQETQYF.

This clonotype was observed at least ten times. V is TRBV6-1 and J is TRBJ2-1, with 7 bases fitting TRBD2. With 5 bases clipped from V and 4 bases from J, the junction kept 14 bases outside the gene matches. This CDR3 comprises 17 residues. Germline V gives CDR1 MNHNS, CDR2 SASEGT. The CDR3 nucleotides are TGTGCCAGCAGTCTTCGGGTAGCGGGCGTGGGGTACAATGAGCAGTTCTTC. It translates to CASSLRVAGVGYNEQFF.